This passage covers 22 T cell receptor beta chains from one sample sequenced in a study of neoadjuvant anti-PD-1 for oral cavity cancer. The table came from immunoSEQ multiplex PCR; TCRdb's copy has only in-frame clones and leaves some out. The table includes 8,500 to 10,000 clones, around 60% detected once. Regarding time point: after neoadjuvant nivolumab, at surgical resection. The source was PBMCs, collected after nivolumab (anti-PD-1) treatment. Source of these receptors: a person aged 35 to 85 with oral cavity squamous cell carcinoma.

The chain combines TRBV15 with TRBJ2-3; 9 bases fit TRBD2. V shed 1 base and J 0 bases; nucleotides not matched to a gene: 8. Germline CDR1 and CDR2: LNHNV and YYDKDF (reference sequence). This CDR3 is 18 amino acids long. This CDR3 reads CATSRGVSGSGSTDTQYF. As DNA, the CDR3 is TGTGCCACCAGCAGAGGGGTTAGCGGGAGCGGAAGCACAGATACGCAGTATTTT.

This rearrangement joins TRBV19 to TRBJ2-5; 7 nucleotides match TRBD1. Per the germline V gene, CDR1 is LNHDA and CDR2 is SQIVND (reference sequence). After removal of 2 bases from V and 2 bases from J, the junction contained 8 bases not matched to a gene. The CDR3 runs 16 residues. The CDR3 DNA reads as TGTGCCAGTAGTATACTCTCCCCCAGGGGGCAAGAGACCCAGTACTTC. Translating gives CASSILSPRGQETQYF.

The chain uses TRBV4-1 and TRBJ2-1; no clear D gene. Germline V gene sequence: CDR1 MGHRA, CDR2 YSYEKL. The CDR3 runs to 13 residues. V dropped 3 bases and J dropped 1 base, with 4 bases sitting between them. Here the CDR3 reads CASSQISYNEQFF. The CDR3, as DNA: TGCGCCAGCAGCCAGATTTCCTACAATGAGCAGTTCTTC.

The rearrangement uses TRBV5-3 and TRBJ2-6; 7 nucleotides align to TRBD1. TRBV5-3 is marked as an open reading frame, function uncertain. The CDR3 spans 15 residues. V lost 4 bases and J lost 4; bases outside the gene matches: 5. The CDR3 here is CARSPRGPGANVLTF. The CDR3 bases are TGTGCCAGAAGCCCTAGGGGGCCAGGGGCCAACGTCCTGACTTTC.

This sequence joins TRBV5-1 and TRBJ2-3, with D unresolved. Germline assignment: CDR1 SGHRS and CDR2 YFSETQ. The CDR3 consists of 13 residues. Trimming removed 7 bases from V and 2 bases from J, with 11 bases in between. CDR3 coding DNA: TGCGCCAGCGGGGAAGTCAACACAGATACGCAGTATTTT. Its protein is CASGEVNTDTQYF.

V is TRBV6-5 and J is TRBJ1-5; 10 bases line up with TRBD1. Germline values: CDR1 MNHEY, CDR2 SVGAGI. The V gene end was trimmed by 6 bases and the J gene end by 4 bases; junction bases not matched to a gene: 3. The CDR3 extends over 14 amino acids. The CDR3: CASRGQGTNQPQHF. The CDR3 region has the DNA TGTGCCAGCAGGGGACAGGGGACGAATCAGCCCCAGCATTTT.

The gene calls are TRBV27 and TRBJ1-5, with a weak D call TRBD1 (5 bases). Germline CDR1 reads MNHEY; CDR2 reads SMNVEV (reference sequence). The length of the CDR3 is 15 residues. V was clipped by 6 bases and J by 9 bases, with 21 bases between them. The CDR3 loop is CASSPGGGAWGPQHF. The CDR3 nucleotides read TGTGCCAGCAGCCCCGGGGGAGGGGCATGGGGGCCCCAGCATTTT.

This clone has just a few counts. The chain links TRBV5-1 to TRBJ2-3; 11 nucleotides align to TRBD1. From germline, CDR1 is SGHRS and CDR2 YFSETQ. V was clipped by 4 bases and J by 6 bases; unmatched bases: 10. The CDR3 length is 16 residues. As DNA, the CDR3 is TGCGCCAGCAGCCCGGGCCGGGACAGGGGGGAGGATACGCAGTATTTT. It specifies CASSPGRDRGEDTQYF. The full variable domain, its missing parts supplied by reference TRBV5-1 and TRBJ2-3, is KAGVTQTPRYLIKTRGQQVTLSCSPISGHRSVSWYQQTPGQGLQFLFEYFSETQRNKGNFPGRFSGRQFSNSRSEMNVSTLELGDSALYLCASSPGRDRGEDTQYFGPGTRLTVL.

This clone was counted a few times. The chain has TRBV14 and TRBJ1-1, with D maybe TRBD1 (5 bases). The V gene's germline CDR1 is SGHDN and CDR2 FVKESK. The CDR3 is 16 residues long. Trimming left V 2 bases short and J 5 bases short, with 18 bases between. CDR3: CASSQIDSPIRTEAFF. DNA of the CDR3: TGTGCCAGCAGCCAAATTGACAGTCCGATAAGGACTGAAGCTTTCTTT.

V usage is TRBV28 and J usage is TRBJ2-2, with 8 bases lining up with TRBD2. Germline values: CDR1 MDHEN, CDR2 SYDVKM. J gave up 5 bases and V 4 bases, and 6 bases lay outside the gene matches. The CDR3 sequence is 15 residues long. The CDR3 DNA follows: TGTGCCAGCAGTTACGGACTAGCCTTAACCGGGGAGCTGTTTTTT. Its translation is CASSYGLALTGELFF.

J is TRBJ2-3 and V is TRBV7-9, with 12 bases matching TRBD2. CDR1 SEHNR and CDR2 FQNEAQ come from the germline V gene (reference sequence). After removal of 4 bases from V and 4 bases from J, the junction contained 15 bases not matched to a gene. The CDR3 contains 19 residues. CDR3 region: CASSSGLAGYLVGADTQYF. CDR3 sequence (DNA): TGTGCCAGCAGCTCTGGACTAGCGGGATACTTGGTTGGGGCAGATACGCAGTATTTT.

This clone turned up a few times. The chain links TRBV19 to TRBJ1-5; D unresolved. This CDR3 contains 14 residues. Trimming removed 8 bases at V and 1 base at J, with 12 bases between. Germline CDR1 reads LNHDA; CDR2 reads SQIVND (reference sequence). CDR3: CASGPTGSNQPQHF. In nucleotides, the CDR3 is TGTGCCAGTGGCCCGACCGGGAGCAATCAGCCCCAGCATTTT.

This chain uses TRBV6-9 with TRBJ1-5; 7 bases agree with TRBD1. The CDR3 runs to 16 residues. The J segment lost 5 bases and the V segment lost 2 bases, leaving 9 bases of the junction unmatched. CDR1 and CDR2 from the germline V gene are MNHGY and SVAAGI. CDR3 residues: CASSYNVGGAHQPQHF. Written as DNA, the CDR3 is TGTGCCAGCAGTTATAACGTAGGGGGCGCGCATCAGCCCCAGCATTTT.

V gene TRBV6-1 combines with J gene TRBJ2-5; 8 bases are shared with TRBD2. Germline CDR1 reads MNHNS; CDR2 reads SASEGT. The junction had 18 bases not matched to a gene; V was cut back by 4 bases and J by 5 bases. The CDR3 loop spans 18 amino acids. The CDR3 nucleotides read TGTGCCAGCAGTGGGATAGCAGGTGGGGGTAGCGGGGATGAGACCCAGTACTTC. Protein product: CASSGIAGGGSGDETQYF.

The rearrangement links TRBV4-2 to TRBJ1-4; tentatively, D is TRBD1 (5 bases). The CDR3 is 16 residues long. Trimming left V 0 bases short and J 4 bases short, with 12 bases between. CDR1 LGHNA and CDR2 YNFKEQ come from the germline V gene. CDR3 amino acids: CASSQDPRQRNEKLFF. CDR3 DNA: TGTGCCAGCAGCCAAGACCCGAGACAGCGTAATGAAAAACTGTTTTTT.

The rearrangement joins TRBV19 to TRBJ1-6, with D possibly being TRBD1 (5 bases). The CDR3 is made up of 14 amino acids. The germline V gene encodes CDR1 LNHDA and CDR2 SQIVND (reference sequence). Trimming stripped 4 bases from V and 13 bases from J, with 17 bases between. For the CDR3, the DNA is TGTGCCAGTAGTACTTTAAATGGGGGTTCGCCCCTCCACTTT. This encodes CASSTLNGGSPLHF.

This clone has only a few counts. V usage is TRBV27 and J usage is TRBJ1-2, with TRBD1 identical over 10 bases. With V trimmed by 5 bases and J by 4 bases, 13 bases remained unmatched. The CDR3 is 17 amino acids. CDR1 is MNHEY and CDR2 is SMNVEV in the germline V gene (reference sequence). CDR3 DNA sequence: TGTGCCAGCAGTCACCTACCCCCCGGGACAGGGGCCTATGGCTACACCTTC. It translates to CASSHLPPGTGAYGYTF.

This clone was seen only a few times. This chain links TRBV5-4 with TRBJ1-2, with 9 bases lining up with TRBD1. Losses at the gene ends were 2 bases for V and 7 bases for J; bases not matched to a gene: 3. In germline, CDR1 is SGHNT, CDR2 YYREEE (reference sequence). The CDR3 has 13 residues. CDR3 nucleotide sequence: TGTGCCAGCAGCTTTCAACAGGGGGCTGGCTACACCTTC. It yields the protein CASSFQQGAGYTF. Full variable domain (missing parts from reference TRBV5-4 and TRBJ1-2): ETGVTQSPTHLIKTRGQQVTLRCSSQSGHNTVSWYQQALGQGPQFIFQYYREEENGRGNFPPRFSGLQFPNYSSELNVNALELDDSALYLCASSFQQGAGYTFGSGTRLTVV.

CDR3 DNA: TGTGCCAGCCTGGAGGGGATGAACACTGAAGCTTTCTTT. The encoded protein is CASLEGMNTEAFF. The chain joins TRBV18 to TRBJ1-1; maybe TRBD1 (5 bases). The CDR3 consists of 13 residues. The germline CDR1 and CDR2 sequences are KGHSH and LQKENI. The ends were cut back, 8 bases at V and 0 bases at J, with 10 bases in the middle.

This clone has a handful of counts. In DNA, the CDR3 is TGTGCCAGTAGCCCTGACAGGAATCAGCCCCAGCATTTT. Translating it yields CASSPDRNQPQHF. The chain combines TRBV19 with TRBJ1-5; D perhaps matches TRBD1 (6 bases). V was clipped by 6 bases and J by 4 bases, with 10 bases between them. This CDR3 contains 13 residues. Germline V lookup: CDR1 LNHDA, CDR2 SQIVND (reference sequence).

The V and J genes are TRBV7-2 and TRBJ2-1; the match to TRBD2 covers 11 bases. Germline CDR1 reads SGHTA; CDR2 reads FQGNSA. V shed 5 bases, J shed 2 bases, and the junction held 2 bases outside the gene matches. This CDR3 is built from 15 residues. The CDR3: CASSISGGAYNEQFF. CDR3 in DNA: TGTGCCAGCAGCATTAGCGGGGGGGCCTACAATGAGCAGTTCTTC.

The chain links TRBV10-2 to TRBJ2-7; D gene ambiguous. Germline lookup yields CDR1 WSHSY and CDR2 SAAADI. The CDR3 loop spans 15 amino acids. Trimming removed 3 bases at V and 4 bases at J, with 16 bases between. CDR3: CASSDVAKLGYEQYF. CDR3 DNA: TGCGCCAGCAGTGATGTAGCTAAATTAGGTTACGAGCAGTACTTC.